Below, 12 T cell receptor beta chains from the same sample are listed, as sequenced in a study of T cells in narcolepsy. Some clones are missing from TCRdb's copy, which holds only in-frame ones; the method was immunoSEQ multiplex PCR. Of over 25,000 clones detected, around 84% appear once; the ten largest clones hold less than 1.3%. Sequenced: memory (CD45RA-) CD4+ T cells from blood. The receptors derive from a human donor in good health.

V gene TRBV27 combines with J gene TRBJ1-6; 8 bases agree with TRBD1. J gave up 6 bases and V 0 bases, and 4 bases lay outside the gene matches. The CDR3 contains 16 residues. CDR1 and CDR2 from the germline V gene are MNHEY and SMNVEV (reference sequence). CDR3 in amino acids: CASSLSAGTGNSPLHF. CDR3 DNA: TGTGCCAGCAGTTTATCTGCCGGGACAGGTAATTCACCCCTCCACTTT.

J is TRBJ2-7 and V is TRBV27; 8 bases line up with TRBD1. Germline CDR1 MNHEY, CDR2 SMNVEV (reference sequence). CDR3 length: 15 amino acids. With V trimmed by 2 bases and J by 4 bases, 7 bases remained unmatched. The CDR3 spells CASSLRGQGFYEQYF. In DNA, the CDR3 is TGTGCCAGCAGTTTAAGAGGACAGGGTTTTTACGAGCAGTACTTC.

This rearrangement joins TRBV6-1 to TRBJ1-3; TRBD1 is a possible D gene (6 bases). The CDR3 length is 17 residues. Germline V CDR1 and CDR2: MNHNS, SASEGT. V lost 1 base and J lost 2, with 15 bases in between. CDR3 sequence: CASSEVPGVRTGNTIYF. In DNA, the CDR3 is TGTGCCAGCAGTGAAGTCCCAGGGGTTAGGACTGGAAACACCATATATTTT.

The chain employs TRBV4-2 and TRBJ2-7, with a tentative D call TRBD1 (6 bases). This CDR3 has 16 residues. Trimming left V 2 bases short and J 2 bases short, with 16 bases between. Germline V gene data show CDR1 as LGHNA and CDR2 as YNFKEQ. The CDR3 here is CASSQSSPGQTYEQYF. The CDR3 DNA reads TGTGCCAGCAGCCAATCCTCCCCGGGACAAACCTACGAGCAGTACTTC.

The rearrangement joins TRBV6-5 to TRBJ2-3; D uncertain. CDR3 length: 13 amino acids. The germline gives CDR1 MNHEY, CDR2 SVGAGI. V was shortened by 4 bases and J by 5 bases, with 10 bases between the two germline ends. This CDR3 reads CASSSPTGDTQYF. The CDR3 bases are TGTGCCAGCAGTTCCCCTACCGGAGATACGCAGTATTTT.

The V call is TRBV5-1, the J call TRBJ2-7, with 9 nucleotides matching TRBD2. V trimming: 6 bases; J trimming: 5 bases; junction bases outside the gene matches: 12. Per germline, CDR1 SGHRS and CDR2 YFSETQ. This CDR3 is 15 amino acids long. The CDR3 protein is CASTPSGAQGNEQYF. The CDR3, as DNA: TGCGCCAGCACTCCTAGCGGGGCCCAGGGAAACGAGCAGTACTTC.

This clone has just a few counts. This sequence joins TRBV7-2 and TRBJ2-2; 12 bases agree with TRBD2. The germline CDR1 and CDR2 sequences are SGHTA and FQGNSA. V trimming: 8 bases; J trimming: 2 bases; junction bases outside the gene matches: 9. The length of the CDR3 is 17 residues. CDR3 DNA: TGTGCCAGCTCCAGGGCTAGCGGGGGGGCTAACACCGGGGAGCTGTTTTTT. Amino acids: CASSRASGGANTGELFF.

V is TRBV30 and J is TRBJ1-3, with TRBD1 as a possible D gene (5 bases). V was shortened by 0 bases and J by 0 bases, with 9 bases between the two germline ends. The CDR3 is 15 residues long. Germline V lookup: CDR1 GTSNPN, CDR2 SVGIG (reference sequence). Written as DNA, the CDR3 is TGTGCCTGGAGTGTACCGGGGGTCTCTGGAAACACCATATATTTT. The encoded protein is CAWSVPGVSGNTIYF.

The chain couples TRBV7-8 to TRBJ2-1; tentatively, D is TRBD1 (6 bases). V was shortened by 1 base and J by 6 bases, with 13 bases between the two germline ends. The CDR3 spans 15 residues. The germline gives CDR1 SGHVS, CDR2 FQNEAQ. CDR3: CASSLGRGSANEQFF. The CDR3 DNA is TGTGCCAGCAGCTTAGGAAGGGGGTCGGCCAATGAGCAGTTCTTC.

J is TRBJ2-5 and V is TRBV28; 7 nucleotides line up with TRBD2. V was clipped by 7 bases and J by 2 bases; unmatched bases: 10. This CDR3 contains 15 residues. The germline gives CDR1 MDHEN, CDR2 SYDVKM. In nucleotides, the CDR3 is TGTGCCAGCACCTTTGGGGGGAGGGGTCAAGAGACCCAGTACTTC. Amino acid sequence: CASTFGGRGQETQYF.

This chain uses TRBV6-1 with TRBJ2-1; 7 nucleotides agree with TRBD1. CDR1 is MNHNS, CDR2 SASEGT, per germline. This CDR3 is built from 15 residues. V dropped 6 bases and J dropped 0; count of bases not matched to a gene: 5. As DNA, the CDR3 is TGTGCCAGCAGCGCGACAGGGAGCTCCTACAATGAGCAGTTCTTC. It encodes CASSATGSSYNEQFF.

The chain combines TRBV9 with TRBJ1-3; no firm D call. CDR1 is SGDLS and CDR2 is YYNGEE in the germline V gene. The CDR3 is 15 amino acids. V was cut by 0 bases and J by 0 bases, with 7 bases left in between. The CDR3 DNA reads as TGTGCCAGCAGCGTAGACGGGATCTCTGGAAACACCATATATTTT. It specifies CASSVDGISGNTIYF.